These 17 T cell receptor beta chains originate from one sample sequenced in a study of cytomegalovirus exposure and HLA in healthy donors. The PCR made use of 60 Vbeta and 13 Jbeta primers. The method was immunoSEQ multiplex PCR; TCRdb's version includes in-frame clones alone and lacks a portion of them. The sample lists 150,000 to 200,000 clones, roughly 72% occurring once. The specimen was PBMCs. These receptors were taken from a man aged 35-49 years in good health and CMV-seropositive.

The chain carries TRBV5-1 and TRBJ2-2; possible D gene TRBD1, 6 bases. CDR1 and CDR2 (germline): SGHRS, YFSETQ. This CDR3 has 17 amino acids. V was cut by 4 bases and J by 4 bases, with 20 bases left in between. The CDR3 here is CASSPITGLPGTGELFF. The CDR3 nucleotides are TGCGCCAGCAGCCCCATTACAGGGTTACCCGGCACCGGGGAGCTGTTTTTT.

The genes are TRBV5-4 and TRBJ1-1, with D maybe TRBD1 (5 bases). Germline lookup yields CDR1 SGHNT and CDR2 YYREEE (reference sequence). The length of the CDR3 is 13 residues. The ends were cut back, 2 bases at V and 5 bases at J, with 10 bases in the middle. The CDR3 region has the DNA TGTGCCAGCAGCTTAAAGGGGAGGACTGAAGCTTTCTTT. Amino acid sequence: CASSLKGRTEAFF.

This chain joins TRBV6-6 and TRBJ2-3; D is undetermined. The CDR3 is 13 amino acids. Trimming left V 7 bases short and J 6 bases short, with 14 bases between. Germline CDR1 and CDR2: MNHNY and SVGAGI (reference sequence). The CDR3: CASTLSFSDTQYF. DNA for the CDR3: TGTGCCAGCACTCTATCATTCTCCGATACGCAGTATTTT.

This sequence joins TRBV5-1 and TRBJ1-1; no firm D call. Germline assignment: CDR1 SGHRS and CDR2 YFSETQ. The CDR3 extends over 13 amino acids. Between the trimmed V and J ends, which lost 0 bases and 8 bases, there was a span of 11 bases. The DNA of the CDR3 is TGCGCCAGCAGCTTGGTTGCGGCCGAAGAAGCTTTCTTT. Protein product: CASSLVAAEEAFF.

The chain has TRBV6-1 and TRBJ1-2, with 10 positions matching TRBD1. This CDR3 is 15 amino acids long. Germline CDR1 MNHNS, CDR2 SASEGT. With V trimmed by 7 bases and J by 3 bases, 8 bases remained unmatched. Written as DNA, the CDR3 is TGTGCCAGCAACCAACCGGGACAGGGGCACTATGGCTACACCTTC. Its protein product is CASNQPGQGHYGYTF.

This chain connects TRBV2 to TRBJ2-7, with 9 bases matching TRBD1. The CDR3 contains 13 residues. Germline V lookup: CDR1 SNHLY, CDR2 FYNNEI. The V gene end was trimmed by 7 bases and the J gene end by 7 bases; junction bases not matched to a gene: 8. CDR3 protein: CASTGWGTGEQYF. CDR3 bases: TGTGCCAGCACCGGGTGGGGGACAGGGGAGCAGTACTTC.

The rearrangement uses TRBV5-4 and TRBJ2-2; maybe TRBD1 (6 bases). The V end was cut by 4 bases, the J end by 3 bases, with 13 bases between. The germline CDR1 and CDR2 sequences are SGHNT and YYREEE (reference sequence). CDR3 length: 15 residues. For the CDR3, the DNA is TGTGCCAGCAGCGCGTCCGGGACATACACCGGGGAGCTGTTTTTT. It is translated as CASSASGTYTGELFF.

The chain employs TRBV5-4 and TRBJ1-1, with TRBD1 matching over 9 bases. With 2 bases clipped from V and 0 bases from J, the junction kept 2 bases outside the gene matches. CDR3 length equals 15 residues. The germline gives CDR1 SGHNT, CDR2 YYREEE (reference sequence). The CDR3 DNA reads TGTGCCAGCAGCTTTCGGACAGGGGTGAACACTGAAGCTTTCTTT. Encoded protein: CASSFRTGVNTEAFF.

V gene TRBV10-3 combines with J gene TRBJ2-7; 8 positions agree with TRBD2. CDR1 is ENHRY and CDR2 is SYGVKD in the germline V gene. The CDR3 has 16 amino acids. Trimming took 8 bases from V and 6 from J; bases not matched to a gene: 18. The CDR3 region is CAIRGSGGSLRSEQYF. CDR3 DNA: TGTGCCATCCGGGGGAGCGGGGGAAGCCTTCGGTCCGAGCAGTACTTC.

This clone was observed a few times. Other DNA variants within this sample encode the same CDR3. This sequence joins TRBV18 and TRBJ1-3; D is unresolved. Germline V gives CDR1 KGHSH, CDR2 LQKENI. The CDR3 spans 14 residues. V was pared by 3 bases and J by 4 bases, with 10 bases between. The CDR3 loop reads CASSPGSGGNTIYF. CDR3 coding DNA: TGTGCCAGCTCACCCGGGTCCGGCGGAAACACCATATATTTT.

This rearrangement joins TRBV14 to TRBJ2-2, with 7 bases identical to TRBD2. CDR1 is SGHDN and CDR2 is FVKESK in the germline V gene. The CDR3 has 17 residues. The V and J ends lost 2 bases and 0 bases, in that order; junction bases with no gene match: 6. The CDR3 DNA reads TGTGCCAGCAGCCAACGGCGGGGGTCAGCGAACACCGGGGAGCTGTTTTTT. Amino acids: CASSQRRGSANTGELFF.

As concerns this clone: Because it lacks the conserved phenylalanine or tryptophan at the end, this CDR3 is likely a read error. The chain uses TRBV6-5 and TRBJ1-6; perhaps TRBD1 as D (5 bases). The CDR3 extends over 14 amino acids. V was clipped by 7 bases and J by 7 bases, with 14 bases between them. Per the germline V gene, CDR1 is MNHEY and CDR2 is SVGAGI. As DNA, the CDR3 is TGTGCCAGCACCTTGACAGAGAGGAATTCACCCCTCCACTCT. Translation gives CASTLTERNSPLHS.

This chain uses TRBV19 with TRBJ1-2; D may be TRBD1 (5 bases). This CDR3 contains 13 residues. Trimming took off 3 bases at V and 3 bases at J, with 8 bases between the two ends. Germline CDR1 reads LNHDA; CDR2 reads SQIVND (reference sequence). This CDR3 is CASSMSGDYGYTF. The CDR3 DNA reads TGTGCCAGTAGTATGTCGGGGGACTATGGCTACACCTTC. Full variable domain (missing parts from reference TRBV19 and TRBJ1-2): DGGITQSPKYLFRKEGQNVTLSCEQNLNHDAMYWYRQDPGQGLRLIYYSQIVNDFQKGDIAEGYSVSREKKESFPLTVTSAQKNPTAFYLCASSMSGDYGYTFGSGTRLTVV.

The V and J genes are TRBV9 and TRBJ2-7, with no clear D. The germline V gene encodes CDR1 SGDLS and CDR2 YYNGEE. The CDR3 covers 13 residues. V lost 0 bases and J 1 base, leaving 5 bases between the germline ends. The CDR3 DNA is TGTGCCAGCAGCGTAGCTCAGTCCTACGAGCAGTACTTC. This gives the protein CASSVAQSYEQYF.

This clone was counted many times. This rearrangement joins TRBV14 to TRBJ1-5; 9 positions agree with TRBD1. From germline, CDR1 is SGHDN and CDR2 FVKESK. The CDR3 contains 15 residues. V gave up 1 base and J gave up 3 bases; unmatched junction bases: 1. In DNA form, the CDR3 reads TGTGCCAGCAGCCAAGGACAGGGGGTCAATCAGCCCCAGCATTTT. Residues: CASSQGQGVNQPQHF. Looking up the rest from reference TRBV14 and TRBJ1-5 gives the full variable domain: EAGVTQFPSHSVIEKGQTVTLRCDPISGHDNLYWYRRVMGKEIKFLLHFVKESKQDESGMPNNRFLAERTGGTYSTLKVQPAELEDSGVYFCASSQGQGVNQPQHFGDGTRLSIL.

V gene TRBV5-1 combines with J gene TRBJ1-6, with no clear D. Germline lookup yields CDR1 SGHRS and CDR2 YFSETQ. This CDR3 has 15 residues. The germline V and J ends were trimmed by 0 bases and 7 bases, with 11 bases remaining between them. The chain's CDR3 is CASSLGGLGNSPLHF. The DNA of the CDR3 is TGCGCCAGCAGCTTGGGAGGGTTAGGGAATTCACCCCTCCACTTT.

This chain uses TRBV6-4 with TRBJ1-2; D unresolved. Germline-derived CDR1 and CDR2 are MRHNA and SNTAGT. Between the trimmed V and J ends, which lost 4 bases and 5 bases, there was a span of 11 bases. The CDR3 is made up of 13 amino acids. Written as DNA, the CDR3 is TGTGCCAGCAGTGTCTCGGTGACTTATGGCTACACCTTC. Its translation: CASSVSVTYGYTF.